This T cell receptor beta chain was sequenced during a study of CD8+CD57+ T cells in acquired aplastic anemia. Study conclusions and caveats: Controls did not differ significantly from patients in CD8+ Simpson's diversity.

The CDR3 is 15 residues long. Germline values: CDR1 MNHNY, CDR2 SVGAGI (reference sequence). J gave up 4 bases and V 6 bases, and 4 bases lay outside the gene matches. Patients picked for sequencing had shown CD8+CD57+ cell expansion detected by flow cytometry. Severe acquired aplastic anemia was the diagnosis recorded for all patients. Genomic DNA provided the template from which TCR beta VDJ and CDR3 profiles were obtained. TCRdb re-called the reads with MiXCR, one entry per CDR3 protein. This table holds approximately 300,000 distinct CDR3 sequences, 45% to 65% found once. The sample holds many counts of this clonotype. Its antigen remains unknown.

The sequenced sample consisted of sorted CD4+, CD8+, or CD8+CD57+ T cells (not recorded which) from PBMCs. The clonotype was recovered from a human donor with aplastic anemia. The chain recombines TRBV6-6 with TRBJ2-1, with 12 bases matching TRBD2. CDR3 in DNA: TGTGCCAGCAGCCCCCTAGCGGGGGGGTACAATGAGCAGTTCTTC. As protein: CASSPLAGGYNEQFF.